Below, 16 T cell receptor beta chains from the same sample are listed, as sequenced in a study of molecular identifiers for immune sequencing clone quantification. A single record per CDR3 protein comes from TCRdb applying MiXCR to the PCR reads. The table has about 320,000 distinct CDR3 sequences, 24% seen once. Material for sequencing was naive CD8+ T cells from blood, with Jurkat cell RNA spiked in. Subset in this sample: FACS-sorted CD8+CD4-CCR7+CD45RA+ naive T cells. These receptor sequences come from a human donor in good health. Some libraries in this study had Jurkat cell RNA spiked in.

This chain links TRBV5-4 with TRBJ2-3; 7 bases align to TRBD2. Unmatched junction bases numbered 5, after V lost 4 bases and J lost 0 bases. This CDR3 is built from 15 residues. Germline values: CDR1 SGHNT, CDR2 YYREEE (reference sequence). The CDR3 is CASSPGLTSTDTQYF. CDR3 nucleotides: TGTGCCAGCAGCCCGGGACTAACTAGCACAGATACGCAGTATTTT. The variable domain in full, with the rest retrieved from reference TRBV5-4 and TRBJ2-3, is ETGVTQSPTHLIKTRGQQVTLRCSSQSGHNTVSWYQQALGQGPQFIFQYYREEENGRGNFPPRFSGLQFPNYSSELNVNALELDDSALYLCASSPGLTSTDTQYFGPGTRLTVL.

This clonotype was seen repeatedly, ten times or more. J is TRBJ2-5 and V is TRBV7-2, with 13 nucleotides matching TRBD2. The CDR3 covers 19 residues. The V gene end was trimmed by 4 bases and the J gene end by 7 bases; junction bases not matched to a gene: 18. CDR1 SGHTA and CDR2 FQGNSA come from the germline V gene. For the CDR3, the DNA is TGTGCCAGCAGCTCCCTTAATGGCCAACTAGCGGGAGGGCCTGGGACCCAGTACTTC. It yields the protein CASSSLNGQLAGGPGTQYF.

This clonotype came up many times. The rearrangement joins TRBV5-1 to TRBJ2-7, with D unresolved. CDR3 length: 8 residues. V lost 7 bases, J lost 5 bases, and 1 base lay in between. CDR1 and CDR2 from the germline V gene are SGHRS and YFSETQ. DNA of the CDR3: TGCGCCAGCCACGAGCAGTACTTC. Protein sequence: CASHEQYF. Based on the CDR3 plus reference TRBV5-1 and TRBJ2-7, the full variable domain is KAGVTQTPRYLIKTRGQQVTLSCSPISGHRSVSWYQQTPGQGLQFLFEYFSETQRNKGNFPGRFSGRQFSNSRSEMNVSTLELGDSALYLCASHEQYFGPGTRLTVT.

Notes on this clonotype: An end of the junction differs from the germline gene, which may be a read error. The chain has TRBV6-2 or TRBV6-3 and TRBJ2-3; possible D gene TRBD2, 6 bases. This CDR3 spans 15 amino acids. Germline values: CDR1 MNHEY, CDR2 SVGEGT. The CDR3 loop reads CARSYRDSLTDTQYF. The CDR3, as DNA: TGTGCCCGCAGTTACCGGGACTCTCTCACAGATACGCAGTATTTT.

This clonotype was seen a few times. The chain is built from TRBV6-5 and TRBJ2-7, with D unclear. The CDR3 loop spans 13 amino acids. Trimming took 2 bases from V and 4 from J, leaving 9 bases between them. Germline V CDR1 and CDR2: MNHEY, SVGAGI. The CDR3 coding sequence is TGTGCCAGCAGTTACGAGTCGGATTACGAGCAGTACTTC. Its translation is CASSYESDYEQYF.

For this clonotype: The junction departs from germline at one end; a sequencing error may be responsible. CDR3 in amino acids: CASSHRGRVSGTNVLTF. The DNA of the CDR3 is TGTGCCAGCAGCCACAGGGGGCGAGTCTCTGGGACCAACGTCCTGACTTTC. This chain joins TRBV28 and TRBJ2-6, with 9 bases identical to TRBD1. The CDR3 totals 17 residues. Looked up from germline, CDR1 is MDHEN and CDR2 is SYDVKM.

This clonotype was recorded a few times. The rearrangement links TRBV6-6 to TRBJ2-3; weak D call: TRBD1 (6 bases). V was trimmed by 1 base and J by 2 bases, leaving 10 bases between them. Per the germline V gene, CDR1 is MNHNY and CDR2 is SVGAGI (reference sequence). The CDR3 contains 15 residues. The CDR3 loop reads CASSYYGTHTDTQYF. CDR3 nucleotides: TGTGCCAGCAGTTACTATGGGACACACACAGATACGCAGTATTTT.

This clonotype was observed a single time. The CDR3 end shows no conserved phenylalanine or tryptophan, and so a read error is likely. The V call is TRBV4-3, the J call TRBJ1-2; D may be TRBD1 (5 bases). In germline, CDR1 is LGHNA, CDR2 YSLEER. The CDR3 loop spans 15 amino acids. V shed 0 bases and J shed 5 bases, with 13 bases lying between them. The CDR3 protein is CASSQDSPGSYGYTL. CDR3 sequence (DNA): TGCGCCAGCAGCCAAGATTCCCCAGGGAGTTATGGCTACACCCTC.

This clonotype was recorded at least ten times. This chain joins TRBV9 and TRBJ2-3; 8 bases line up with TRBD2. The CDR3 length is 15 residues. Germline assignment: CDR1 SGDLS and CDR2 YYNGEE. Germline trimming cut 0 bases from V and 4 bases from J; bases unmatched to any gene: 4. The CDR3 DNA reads TGTGCCAGCAGCGTAGCCGGGGGGGCCGCAGATACGCAGTATTTT. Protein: CASSVAGGAADTQYF.

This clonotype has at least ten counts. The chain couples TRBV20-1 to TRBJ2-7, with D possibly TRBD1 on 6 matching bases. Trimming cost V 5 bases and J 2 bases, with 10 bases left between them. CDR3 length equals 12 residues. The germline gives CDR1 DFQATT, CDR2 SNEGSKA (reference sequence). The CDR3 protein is CSALQGPYEQYF. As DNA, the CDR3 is TGCAGTGCTTTACAGGGTCCCTACGAGCAGTACTTC.

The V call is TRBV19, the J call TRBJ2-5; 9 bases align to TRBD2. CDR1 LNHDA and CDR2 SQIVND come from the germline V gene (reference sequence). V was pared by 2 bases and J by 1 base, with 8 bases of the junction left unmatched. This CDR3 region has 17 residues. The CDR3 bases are TGTGCCAGTAGTATAAGTTCGCGGGGGGGCAGCCAAGAGACCCAGTACTTC. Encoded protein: CASSISSRGGSQETQYF.

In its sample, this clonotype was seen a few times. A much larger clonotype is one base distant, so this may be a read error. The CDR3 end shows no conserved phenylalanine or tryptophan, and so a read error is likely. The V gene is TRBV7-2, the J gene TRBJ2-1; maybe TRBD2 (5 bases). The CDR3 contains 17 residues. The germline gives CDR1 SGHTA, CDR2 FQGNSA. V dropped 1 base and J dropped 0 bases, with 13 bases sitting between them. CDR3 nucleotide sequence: TGTGCCAGCAGCTTAGTCGGAGGAATAAGCTCCTACAATGAGCAGTTCCTC. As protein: CASSLVGGISSYNEQFL.

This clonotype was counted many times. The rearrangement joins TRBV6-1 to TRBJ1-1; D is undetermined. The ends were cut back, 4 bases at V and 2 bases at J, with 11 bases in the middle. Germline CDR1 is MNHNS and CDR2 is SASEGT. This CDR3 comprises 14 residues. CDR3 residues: CASSGREINTEAFF. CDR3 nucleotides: TGTGCCAGCAGTGGCCGCGAGATAAACACTGAAGCTTTCTTT.

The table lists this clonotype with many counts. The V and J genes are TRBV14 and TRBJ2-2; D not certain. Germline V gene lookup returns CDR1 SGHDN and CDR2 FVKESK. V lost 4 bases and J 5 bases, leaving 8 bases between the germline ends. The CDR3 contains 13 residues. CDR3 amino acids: CASSPDVTGELFF. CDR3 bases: TGTGCCAGCAGCCCAGACGTTACCGGGGAGCTGTTTTTT.

The CDR3 nucleotides are TGTGCCAGCAGCCCTTGGAGGGGGGAAAGACCTAGCACAGATACGCAGTATTTT. This translates into CASSPWRGERPSTDTQYF. J is TRBJ2-3 and V is TRBV7-9; D tentatively reads TRBD1 or TRBD2 (6 bases each). V dropped 5 bases and J dropped 0 bases, with 21 bases sitting between them. The CDR3 length is 18 residues. Germline lookup yields CDR1 SEHNR and CDR2 FQNEAQ (reference sequence).

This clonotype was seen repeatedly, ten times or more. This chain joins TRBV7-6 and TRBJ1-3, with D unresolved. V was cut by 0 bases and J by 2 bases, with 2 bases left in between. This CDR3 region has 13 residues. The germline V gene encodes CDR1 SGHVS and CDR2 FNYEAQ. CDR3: CASSLAPGNTIYF. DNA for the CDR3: TGTGCCAGCAGCTTAGCTCCTGGAAACACCATATATTTT. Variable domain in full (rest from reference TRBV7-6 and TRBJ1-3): GAGVSQSPRYKVTKRGQDVALRCDPISGHVSLYWYRQALGQGPEFLTYFNYEAQQDKSGLPNDRFSAERPEGSISTLTIQRTEQRDSAMYRCASSLAPGNTIYFGEGSWLTVV.